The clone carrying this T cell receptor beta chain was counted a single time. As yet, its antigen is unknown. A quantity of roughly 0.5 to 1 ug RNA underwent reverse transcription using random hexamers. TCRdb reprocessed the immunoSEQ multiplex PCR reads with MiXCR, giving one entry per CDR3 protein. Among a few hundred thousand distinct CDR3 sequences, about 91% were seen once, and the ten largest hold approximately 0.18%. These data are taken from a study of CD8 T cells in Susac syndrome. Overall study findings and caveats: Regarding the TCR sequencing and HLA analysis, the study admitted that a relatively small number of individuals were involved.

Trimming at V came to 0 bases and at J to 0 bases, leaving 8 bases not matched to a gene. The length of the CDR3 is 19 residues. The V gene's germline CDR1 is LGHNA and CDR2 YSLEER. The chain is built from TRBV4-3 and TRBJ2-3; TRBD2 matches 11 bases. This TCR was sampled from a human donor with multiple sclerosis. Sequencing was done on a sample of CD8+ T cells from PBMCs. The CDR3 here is CASSQDRLAGGLSTDTQYF. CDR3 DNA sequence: TGCGCCAGCAGCCAAGATCGCCTAGCGGGGGGTCTTAGCACAGATACGCAGTATTTT.